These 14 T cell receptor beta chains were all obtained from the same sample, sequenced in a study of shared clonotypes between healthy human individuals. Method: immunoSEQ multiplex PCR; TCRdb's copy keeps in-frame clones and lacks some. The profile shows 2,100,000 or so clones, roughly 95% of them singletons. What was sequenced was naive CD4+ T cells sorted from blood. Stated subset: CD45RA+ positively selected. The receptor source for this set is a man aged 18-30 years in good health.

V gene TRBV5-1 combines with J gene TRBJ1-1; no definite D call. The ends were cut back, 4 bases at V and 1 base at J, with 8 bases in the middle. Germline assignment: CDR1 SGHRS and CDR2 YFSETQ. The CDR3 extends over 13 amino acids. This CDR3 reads CASSILSNTEAFF. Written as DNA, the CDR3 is TGCGCCAGCAGCATACTGTCGAACACTGAAGCTTTCTTT.

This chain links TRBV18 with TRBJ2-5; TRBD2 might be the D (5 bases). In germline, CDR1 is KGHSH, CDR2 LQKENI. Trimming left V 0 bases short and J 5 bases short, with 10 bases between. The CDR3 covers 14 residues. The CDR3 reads CASSPPSEWETQYF. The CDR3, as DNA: TGTGCCAGCTCACCACCTAGCGAATGGGAGACCCAGTACTTC.

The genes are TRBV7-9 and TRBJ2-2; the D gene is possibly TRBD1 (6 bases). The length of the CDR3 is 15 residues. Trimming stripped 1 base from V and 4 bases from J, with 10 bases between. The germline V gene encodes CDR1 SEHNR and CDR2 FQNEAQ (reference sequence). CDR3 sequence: CASSLGTVFTGELFF. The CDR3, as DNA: TGTGCCAGCAGCTTAGGGACAGTATTCACCGGGGAGCTGTTTTTT.

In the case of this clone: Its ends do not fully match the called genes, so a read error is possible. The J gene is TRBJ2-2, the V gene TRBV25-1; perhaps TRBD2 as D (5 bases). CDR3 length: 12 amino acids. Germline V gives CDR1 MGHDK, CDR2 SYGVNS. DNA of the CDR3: TGTGCCAGCAGTGAGAACACCGGGGAGCCGTTTTTT. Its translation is CASSENTGEPFF.

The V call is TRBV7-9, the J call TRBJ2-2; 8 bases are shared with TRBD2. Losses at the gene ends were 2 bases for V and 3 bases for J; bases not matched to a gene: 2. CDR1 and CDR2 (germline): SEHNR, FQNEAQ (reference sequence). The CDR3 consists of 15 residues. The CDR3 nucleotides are TGTGCCAGCAGCTTAACTAGCGGCTACACCGGGGAGCTGTTTTTT. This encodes CASSLTSGYTGELFF.

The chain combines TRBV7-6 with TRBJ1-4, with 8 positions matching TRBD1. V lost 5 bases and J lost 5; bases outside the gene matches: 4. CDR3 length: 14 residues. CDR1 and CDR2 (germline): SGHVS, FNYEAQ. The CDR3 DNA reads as TGTGCCAGCAGCCGCGGGACAGGCAATGAAAAACTGTTTTTT. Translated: CASSRGTGNEKLFF.

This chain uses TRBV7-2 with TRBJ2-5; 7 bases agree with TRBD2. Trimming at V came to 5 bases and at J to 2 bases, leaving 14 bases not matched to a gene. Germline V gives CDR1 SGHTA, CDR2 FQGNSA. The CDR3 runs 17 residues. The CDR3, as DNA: TGTGCCAGCAGCCTCCGGAGGCTAGCGGCTAGACAAGAGACCCAGTACTTC. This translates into CASSLRRLAARQETQYF.

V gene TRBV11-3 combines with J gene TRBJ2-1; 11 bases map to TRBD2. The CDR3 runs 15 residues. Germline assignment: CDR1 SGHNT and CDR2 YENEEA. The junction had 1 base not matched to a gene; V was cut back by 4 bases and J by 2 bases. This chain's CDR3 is CASSSTSGTYNEQFF. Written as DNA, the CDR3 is TGTGCCAGCAGCTCGACTAGCGGGACCTACAATGAGCAGTTCTTC.

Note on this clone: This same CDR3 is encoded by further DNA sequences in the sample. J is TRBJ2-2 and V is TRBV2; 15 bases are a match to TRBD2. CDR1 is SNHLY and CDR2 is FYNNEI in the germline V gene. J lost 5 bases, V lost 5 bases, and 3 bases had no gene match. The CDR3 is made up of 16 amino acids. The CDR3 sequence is CASSPGLAGGTGELFF. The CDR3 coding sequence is TGTGCCAGCAGTCCCGGACTAGCGGGAGGGACCGGGGAGCTGTTTTTT.

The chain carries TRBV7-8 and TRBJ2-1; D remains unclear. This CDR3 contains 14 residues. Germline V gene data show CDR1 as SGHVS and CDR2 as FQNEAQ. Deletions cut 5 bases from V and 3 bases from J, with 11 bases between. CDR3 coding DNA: TGTGCCAGCAGCATGGGCAGCAACTACAATGAGCAGTTCTTC. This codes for CASSMGSNYNEQFF.

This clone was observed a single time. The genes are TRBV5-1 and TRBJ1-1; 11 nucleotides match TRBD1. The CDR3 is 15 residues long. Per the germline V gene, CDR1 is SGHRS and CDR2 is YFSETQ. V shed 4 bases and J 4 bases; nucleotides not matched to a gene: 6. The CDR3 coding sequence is TGCGCCAGCAGCGGACAGGGGGCGGCGGGCACTGAAGCTTTCTTT. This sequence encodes CASSGQGAAGTEAFF.

The CDR3 spells CASNKQGIYEQYF. The CDR3 DNA reads as TGTGCCAGCAATAAACAGGGAATCTACGAGCAGTACTTC. V gene TRBV6-5 combines with J gene TRBJ2-7; possibly TRBD1 for D (6 bases). Germline V gene lookup returns CDR1 MNHEY and CDR2 SVGAGI. V was clipped by 7 bases and J by 3 bases, with 13 bases between them. This CDR3 has 13 residues.

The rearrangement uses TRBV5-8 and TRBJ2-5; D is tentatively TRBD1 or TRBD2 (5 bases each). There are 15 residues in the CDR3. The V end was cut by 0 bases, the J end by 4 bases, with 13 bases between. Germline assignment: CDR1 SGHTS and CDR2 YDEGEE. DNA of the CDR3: TGTGCCAGCAGCTTGGGAGAGGGGCAGGGAGAGACCCAGTACTTC. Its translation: CASSLGEGQGETQYF.

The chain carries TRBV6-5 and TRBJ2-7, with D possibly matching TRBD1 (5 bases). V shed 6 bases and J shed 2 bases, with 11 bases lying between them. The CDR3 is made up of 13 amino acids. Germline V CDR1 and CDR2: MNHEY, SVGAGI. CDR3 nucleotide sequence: TGTGCCAGCAGCCGACAGACCACCTACGAGCAGTACTTC. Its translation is CASSRQTTYEQYF.